This is a list of T cell receptor beta chains from one sample in a study of blood T cell repertoires in COVID-19. Sequenced by immunoSEQ multiplex PCR; TCRdb stores in-frame clones only, minus some. The table shows some 56,000 clones, with 80% to 90% occurring only once. The sequencing sample was made of peripheral blood. These receptors were collected from a woman between 55 and 75 years old with COVID-19, enrolled during active disease. CDR3s include the opening cysteine and the closing phenylalanine or tryptophan. Fields, in order: D gene, CDR3 length, clone size, V gene, J gene, CDR3 DNA, CDR3 protein. A D gene is named only where the DNA matches it firmly. The listing skips clone size in some rows; elsewhere it reads once, few, many or a size class.

d_gene: TRBD1; len: 16; abundance: .; v_gene: TRBV28; j_gene: TRBJ1-5; CDR3nt: TGTGCCAGCAGTGCACAGGGGGGGCGAGGTGGTCAGCCCCAGCATTTT; CDR3aa: CASSAQGGRGGQPQHF
d_gene: TRBD1; len: 17; abundance: .; v_gene: TRBV4-1; j_gene: TRBJ1-5; CDR3nt: TGCGCCAGCAGCCAAGGAGGGCAGGGGGTTAGCAATCAGCCCCAGCATTTT; CDR3aa: CASSQGGQGVSNQPQHF
d_gene: TRBD1; len: 15; abundance: .; v_gene: TRBV28; j_gene: TRBJ1-5; CDR3nt: TGTGCCAGCAGGGGTCAGGGGGAAAGCAATCAGCCCCAGCATTTT; CDR3aa: CASRGQGESNQPQHF
d_gene: .; len: 18; abundance: .; v_gene: TRBV4-2; j_gene: TRBJ2-2; CDR3nt: TGTGCCAGCAGCCAAGATGATCCGGGATTGGGCAAGACCGGGGAGCTGTTTTTT; CDR3aa: CASSQDDPGLGKTGELFF
d_gene: .; len: 16; abundance: .; v_gene: TRBV6-1; j_gene: TRBJ1-2; CDR3nt: TGTGCCAGCAGTGAAGACCCCTCATGGTCAGGTTCTGGCTACACCTTC; CDR3aa: CASSEDPSWSGSGYTF
d_gene: .; len: 13; abundance: .; v_gene: TRBV28; j_gene: TRBJ2-7; CDR3nt: TGTGCCAGCAGTTTAGGTGGTTTCGGCGAGCAGTACTTC; CDR3aa: CASSLGGFGEQYF
d_gene: TRBD1; len: 15; abundance: .; v_gene: TRBV5-8; j_gene: TRBJ1-5; CDR3nt: TGTGCCAGCAGCCGGGGACAGGGCTTCGGGCAGCCCCAGCATTTT; CDR3aa: CASSRGQGFGQPQHF
d_gene: .; len: 18; abundance: .; v_gene: TRBV5-6; j_gene: TRBJ2-5; CDR3nt: TGTGCCAGCAGCCTCCCCGCGTTCGGGACTCCGAAGCAAGAGACCCAGTACTTC; CDR3aa: CASSLPAFGTPKQETQYF
d_gene: .; len: 15; abundance: .; v_gene: TRBV9; j_gene: TRBJ2-1; CDR3nt: TGTGCCAGCAGCTTAGGGACAAGGACGCACAATGAGCAGTTCTTC; CDR3aa: CASSLGTRTHNEQFF
d_gene: TRBD1; len: 16; abundance: .; v_gene: TRBV6-2/TRBV6-3; j_gene: TRBJ1-2; CDR3nt: TGTGCCAGCAGTTCCCCGGACAGGGGCAGAGACTATGGCTACACCTTC; CDR3aa: CASSSPDRGRDYGYTF
d_gene: TRBD1; len: 16; abundance: .; v_gene: TRBV19; j_gene: TRBJ2-2; CDR3nt: TGTGCCAGTAGTATGACCGGGACAGGGTTCACCGGGGAGCTGTTTTTT; CDR3aa: CASSMTGTGFTGELFF
d_gene: .; len: 13; abundance: .; v_gene: TRBV7-9; j_gene: TRBJ2-1; CDR3nt: TGTGCCAGCAGCTTGACACTAGCTAATGAGCAGTTCTTC; CDR3aa: CASSLTLANEQFF
d_gene: TRBD1; len: 14; abundance: .; v_gene: TRBV9; j_gene: TRBJ1-2; CDR3nt: TGTGCCAGCACCAAAGGGGACAGGGGGGTCGGCTACACCTTC; CDR3aa: CASTKGDRGVGYTF
d_gene: .; len: 16; abundance: .; v_gene: TRBV7-8; j_gene: TRBJ1-5; CDR3nt: TGTGCCAGCAGCCCCGGCGGGGGGGCTGGCAATCAGCCCCAGCATTTT; CDR3aa: CASSPGGGAGNQPQHF
d_gene: .; len: 15; abundance: .; v_gene: TRBV14; j_gene: TRBJ2-7; CDR3nt: TGTGCCAGCAGCCCGTTTCAGGGGCCTTCCTACGAGCAGTACTTC; CDR3aa: CASSPFQGPSYEQYF
d_gene: .; len: 14; abundance: .; v_gene: TRBV18; j_gene: TRBJ1-5; CDR3nt: TGTGCCAGCTCACTTTACAAAACCAATCAGCCCCAGCATTTT; CDR3aa: CASSLYKTNQPQHF
d_gene: TRBD1; len: 14; abundance: few; v_gene: TRBV28; j_gene: TRBJ2-7; CDR3nt: TGTGCCAGCAGTCCCCGGACAGGAACCTACGAGCAGTACTTC; CDR3aa: CASSPRTGTYEQYF
d_gene: TRBD2; len: 15; abundance: .; v_gene: TRBV6-5; j_gene: TRBJ2-3; CDR3nt: TGTGCCAGCAGACTAGCGGGAGGAGGTCCAGATACGCAGTATTTT; CDR3aa: CASRLAGGGPDTQYF
d_gene: .; len: 14; abundance: .; v_gene: TRBV28; j_gene: TRBJ2-7; CDR3nt: TGTGCCAGCAGTTCCCTATCGACAGTCTACGAGCAGTACTTC; CDR3aa: CASSSLSTVYEQYF
d_gene: .; len: 18; abundance: .; v_gene: TRBV27; j_gene: TRBJ2-5; CDR3nt: TGTGCCAGCAGTTGGCGCCGACCGGGTTCGGACAGAAAAGAGACCCAGTACTTC; CDR3aa: CASSWRRPGSDRKETQYF
d_gene: .; len: 14; abundance: .; v_gene: TRBV10-3; j_gene: TRBJ1-1; CDR3nt: TGTGCCATCAGTGAGTCGATAGGGGGCACTGAAGCTTTCTTT; CDR3aa: CAISESIGGTEAFF
d_gene: TRBD2; len: 20; abundance: few; v_gene: TRBV19; j_gene: TRBJ2-1; CDR3nt: TGTGCCAGTAGTGCCCACTTTCCGGGACTAGCGGGAGGAAACTACAATGAGCAGTTCTTC; CDR3aa: CASSAHFPGLAGGNYNEQFF
d_gene: .; len: 13; abundance: few; v_gene: TRBV5-1; j_gene: TRBJ1-2; CDR3nt: TGCGCCAGCAGCTTGGATCGGTTCCTGGGCTACACCTTC; CDR3aa: CASSLDRFLGYTF
d_gene: .; len: 16; abundance: .; v_gene: TRBV28; j_gene: TRBJ2-3; CDR3nt: TGTGCCAGCAGTTTCTCACAGGGTCCGAGCACAGATACGCAGTATTTT; CDR3aa: CASSFSQGPSTDTQYF
d_gene: TRBD1; len: 15; abundance: .; v_gene: TRBV19; j_gene: TRBJ2-2; CDR3nt: TGTGCCAGTAGTACCCGACAGGGTAACACCGGGGAGCTGTTTTTT; CDR3aa: CASSTRQGNTGELFF
d_gene: .; len: 15; abundance: .; v_gene: TRBV5-6; j_gene: TRBJ1-2; CDR3nt: TGTGCCAGCAGCTTTTTAGGGGACATTAACTATGGCTACACCTTC; CDR3aa: CASSFLGDINYGYTF
d_gene: .; len: 13; abundance: few; v_gene: TRBV19; j_gene: TRBJ1-1; CDR3nt: TGTGCCAGTAGTATCTCGAGGAACACTGAAGCTTTCTTT; CDR3aa: CASSISRNTEAFF
d_gene: TRBD1; len: 12; abundance: .; v_gene: TRBV6-5; j_gene: TRBJ1-5; CDR3nt: TGTGCCAGCAAAACAGGGGGACAGGTCCAGCATTTT; CDR3aa: CASKTGGQVQHF
d_gene: .; len: 12; abundance: once; v_gene: TRBV7-9; j_gene: TRBJ1-1; CDR3nt: TGTGCCAGCAGCCATCCTGAGGGTCAAGCTTTCTTT; CDR3aa: CASSHPEGQAFF
d_gene: TRBD2; len: 16; abundance: .; v_gene: TRBV27; j_gene: TRBJ2-3; CDR3nt: TGTGCCAGCCGAAACTGGGCTAGCGGGATAAGAGATACGCAGTATTTT; CDR3aa: CASRNWASGIRDTQYF
d_gene: .; len: 13; abundance: .; v_gene: TRBV5-8; j_gene: TRBJ2-1; CDR3nt: TGTGCCAGCAGCTTTGGCAGTTACAATGAGCAGTTCTTC; CDR3aa: CASSFGSYNEQFF
d_gene: .; len: 14; abundance: .; v_gene: TRBV2; j_gene: TRBJ1-5; CDR3nt: TGTGCCAGCAGTGCTATCTTGGGCAATCAGCCCCAGCATTTT; CDR3aa: CASSAILGNQPQHF
d_gene: .; len: 13; abundance: .; v_gene: TRBV27; j_gene: TRBJ1-4; CDR3nt: TGTGCCAGCAGCGCGACAGGCTCTGAAAAACTGTTTTTT; CDR3aa: CASSATGSEKLFF
d_gene: .; len: 11; abundance: .; v_gene: TRBV19; j_gene: TRBJ1-2; CDR3nt: TGTGCCAGTAGTATGGGGGGAGGCTACACCTTC; CDR3aa: CASSMGGGYTF
d_gene: TRBD1; len: 15; abundance: .; v_gene: TRBV7-9; j_gene: TRBJ1-5; CDR3nt: TGTGCCAGCAGCTTAGGGCAGGGGGATAATCAGCCCCAGCATTTT; CDR3aa: CASSLGQGDNQPQHF
d_gene: TRBD2; len: 14; abundance: few; v_gene: TRBV5-4; j_gene: TRBJ2-7; CDR3nt: TGTGCCAGCACACGGACTAGCGGGAGTTCCGAGCAGTACTTC; CDR3aa: CASTRTSGSSEQYF
d_gene: .; len: 13; abundance: .; v_gene: TRBV28; j_gene: TRBJ1-5; CDR3nt: TGTGCCAGCAGTTTATCCCCCCGTCAGCCCCAGCATTTT; CDR3aa: CASSLSPRQPQHF
d_gene: .; len: 16; abundance: .; v_gene: TRBV30; j_gene: TRBJ1-1; CDR3nt: TGTGCCTGGACTAAACCCCCGACGGGGGTAGGCACTGAAGCTTTCTTT; CDR3aa: CAWTKPPTGVGTEAFF
d_gene: .; len: 14; abundance: .; v_gene: TRBV18; j_gene: TRBJ1-5; CDR3nt: TGTGCCAGCTCAGAGACATATAGCAATCAGCCCCAGCATTTT; CDR3aa: CASSETYSNQPQHF
d_gene: TRBD2; len: 16; abundance: .; v_gene: TRBV28; j_gene: TRBJ2-3; CDR3nt: TGTGCCAGCAGTTGGGGACTAGCGGGACGCACAGATACGCAGTATTTT; CDR3aa: CASSWGLAGRTDTQYF
d_gene: TRBD1; len: 13; abundance: .; v_gene: TRBV20-1; j_gene: TRBJ2-1; CDR3nt: TGCAGTGCTAGTGGACAGGTCTACAATGAGCAGTTCTTC; CDR3aa: CSASGQVYNEQFF
d_gene: .; len: 11; abundance: .; v_gene: TRBV28; j_gene: TRBJ1-2; CDR3nt: TGTGCCAGCAGTTGGCCTGGTGGCTACACCTTC; CDR3aa: CASSWPGGYTF